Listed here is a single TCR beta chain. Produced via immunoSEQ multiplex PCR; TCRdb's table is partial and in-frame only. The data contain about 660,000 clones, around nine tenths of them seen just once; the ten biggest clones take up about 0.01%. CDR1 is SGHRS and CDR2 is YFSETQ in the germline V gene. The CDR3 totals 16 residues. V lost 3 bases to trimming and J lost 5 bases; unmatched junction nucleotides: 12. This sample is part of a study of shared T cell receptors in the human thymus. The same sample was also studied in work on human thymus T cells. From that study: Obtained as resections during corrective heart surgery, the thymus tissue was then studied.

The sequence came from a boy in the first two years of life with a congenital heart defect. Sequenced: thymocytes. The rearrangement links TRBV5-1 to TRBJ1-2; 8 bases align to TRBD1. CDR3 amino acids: CASSSDPDREGYGYTF. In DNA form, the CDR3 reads TGCGCCAGCAGCTCCGACCCGGACAGGGAGGGGTATGGCTACACCTTC.